These 19 T cell receptor beta chains came from one sample sequenced in a study of cytomegalovirus exposure and HLA in healthy donors. The data were produced by immunoSEQ multiplex PCR, yet TCRdb's version contains in-frame clones alone and is incomplete. Of more than 95,000 clones in the sample, roughly 93% were seen once. Sequenced material: PBMCs. These receptors came from a young woman in good health and CMV-seronegative.

The V and J genes are TRBV6-1 and TRBJ2-5, with D maybe TRBD2 (7 bases). Per the germline V gene, CDR1 is MNHNS and CDR2 is SASEGT. The length of the CDR3 is 12 residues. V was clipped by 6 bases and J by 7 bases, with 12 bases between them. The CDR3: CASRGEGGTQYF. The DNA for the CDR3 is TGTGCCAGCAGGGGGGAGGGGGGGACCCAGTACTTC.

This clone was seen a single time. This chain connects TRBV28 to TRBJ2-1; D may be TRBD2 (6 bases). This CDR3 spans 15 amino acids. V was trimmed by 4 bases and J by 4 bases, leaving 14 bases between them. The germline CDR1 and CDR2 sequences are MDHEN and SYDVKM. The CDR3: CASSSRGLTYNEQFF. The DNA of the CDR3 is TGTGCCAGCAGTTCCCGAGGACTAACTTACAATGAGCAGTTCTTC. The full variable domain, in which reference TRBV28 and TRBJ2-1 provide the parts outside the CDR3, is DVKVTQSSRYLVKRTGEKVFLECVQDMDHENMFWYRQDPGLGLRLIYFSYDVKMKEKGDIPEGYSVSREKKERFSLILESASTNQTSMYLCASSSRGLTYNEQFFGPGTRLTVL.

V is TRBV4-1 and J is TRBJ1-1; 8 bases fit TRBD1. Unmatched junction bases numbered 12, after V lost 6 bases and J lost 3 bases. This CDR3 comprises 16 residues. Germline lookup yields CDR1 MGHRA and CDR2 YSYEKL. CDR3 bases: TGCGCCAGCAGTCTCAGGGGGCTAGCCGGGGACACTGAAGCTTTCTTT. Amino acids: CASSLRGLAGDTEAFF.

The genes are TRBV7-2 and TRBJ2-7, with 13 nucleotides matching TRBD2. This CDR3 comprises 15 residues. Germline values: CDR1 SGHTA, CDR2 FQGNSA. V was clipped by 6 bases and J by 6 bases; unmatched bases: 8. For the CDR3, the DNA is TGTGCCAGCAGTTCCGCCGGACTAGCGGGAGTCGAGCAGTACTTC. This sequence encodes CASSSAGLAGVEQYF.

J is TRBJ2-3 and V is TRBV10-1; 10 nucleotides line up with TRBD2. J lost 3 bases, V lost 2 bases, and 5 bases had no gene match. Germline V gene data show CDR1 as WNHNN and CDR2 as SYGVQD (reference sequence). This CDR3 region has 16 residues. The CDR3 DNA sequence: TGCGCCAGCAGTGAGCCATATAGCGGGGGGACAGATACGCAGTATTTT. It translates to CASSEPYSGGTDTQYF.

This chain uses TRBV4-2 with TRBJ2-2, with D possibly being TRBD2 (5 bases). CDR1 is LGHNA and CDR2 is YNFKEQ in the germline V gene. V lost 4 bases and J 6 bases, leaving 12 bases between the germline ends. The CDR3 runs 14 residues. CDR3 in DNA: TGTGCCAGCAGCCCGGTCGGGGTTTCCGGGGAGCTGTTTTTT. This encodes CASSPVGVSGELFF.

The chain joins TRBV5-1 to TRBJ2-7; 7 nucleotides align to TRBD2. Germline V gene data show CDR1 as SGHRS and CDR2 as YFSETQ. V dropped 4 bases and J dropped 3; count of bases not matched to a gene: 7. The CDR3 covers 14 residues. DNA of the CDR3: TGCGCCAGCAGCACGTCTAGCGGAAGCTACGAGCAGTACTTC. Protein: CASSTSSGSYEQYF. The variable domain in full, completed from reference TRBV5-1 and TRBJ2-7, reads KAGVTQTPRYLIKTRGQQVTLSCSPISGHRSVSWYQQTPGQGLQFLFEYFSETQRNKGNFPGRFSGRQFSNSRSEMNVSTLELGDSALYLCASSTSSGSYEQYFGPGTRLTVT.

The chain joins TRBV7-2 to TRBJ1-5, with D tentatively TRBD1 (6 bases). Germline V gene lookup returns CDR1 SGHTA and CDR2 FQGNSA. This CDR3 is built from 15 residues. Trimming stripped 4 bases from V and 3 bases from J, with 13 bases between. In nucleotides, the CDR3 is TGTGCCAGCAGCTACTGGACAGCGAACAATCAGCCCCAGCATTTT. Protein: CASSYWTANNQPQHF.

In this sample, this clone turned up once. The V call is TRBV19, the J call TRBJ2-6; D remains unclear. Trimming removed 4 bases from V and 1 base from J, with 5 bases in between. Germline CDR1 is LNHDA and CDR2 is SQIVND (reference sequence). This CDR3 contains 14 residues. CDR3: CASSTNSGANVLTF. CDR3 sequence (DNA): TGTGCCAGTAGTACAAATTCTGGGGCCAACGTCCTGACTTTC.

The gene calls are TRBV5-1 and TRBJ2-5, with 10 nucleotides matching TRBD2. CDR3 length: 15 amino acids. V lost 4 bases and J lost 4; bases outside the gene matches: 7. Germline CDR1 reads SGHRS; CDR2 reads YFSETQ. CDR3 DNA sequence: TGCGCCAGCAGCATGGATAGCGGGGGGACAGAGACCCAGTACTTC. Translated, it gives CASSMDSGGTETQYF.

DNA of the CDR3: TGCGCCAGCAGAGTGAACACAGGGGACACCGGGGAGCTGTTTTTT. This codes for CASRVNTGDTGELFF. This chain joins TRBV5-1 and TRBJ2-2; 7 bases agree with TRBD1. Losses at the gene ends were 5 bases for V and 3 bases for J; bases not matched to a gene: 7. Looked up from germline, CDR1 is SGHRS and CDR2 is YFSETQ. The CDR3 length is 15 residues.

This clone was observed once. The chain employs TRBV2 and TRBJ2-7; TRBD1 agrees at 7 bases. The V gene end was trimmed by 2 bases and the J gene end by 0 bases; junction bases not matched to a gene: 10. The CDR3 contains 17 residues. Germline V gene data show CDR1 as SNHLY and CDR2 as FYNNEI. The CDR3 protein is CASSERGPGQNSYEQYF. Here the CDR3 DNA reads TGTGCCAGCAGTGAAAGAGGTCCGGGACAGAACTCCTACGAGCAGTACTTC. Looking up the rest from reference TRBV2 and TRBJ2-7 gives the full variable domain: EPEVTQTPSHQVTQMGQEVILRCVPISNHLYFYWYRQILGQKVEFLVSFYNNEISEKSEIFDDQFSVERPDGSNFTLKIRSTKLEDSAMYFCASSERGPGQNSYEQYFGPGTRLTVT.

V usage is TRBV7-9 and J usage is TRBJ2-7, with 9 positions matching TRBD2. Losses at the gene ends were 1 base for V and 7 bases for J; bases not matched to a gene: 8. Germline CDR1 is SEHNR and CDR2 is FQNEAQ (reference sequence). The CDR3 covers 15 residues. CDR3 coding DNA: TGTGCCAGCAGCTTAGTCAATAGCGGGAGTTCAGAGCAGTACTTC. It translates to CASSLVNSGSSEQYF.

V usage is TRBV5-1 and J usage is TRBJ2-3, with unresolved D. CDR3 size: 14 residues. The germline V gene has CDR1 SGHRS and CDR2 YFSETQ. Trimming pared 2 bases from V and 4 bases from J, leaving 11 bases between. Here the CDR3 reads CASSLSRRPDTQYF. The CDR3 nucleotides are TGCGCCAGCAGCTTAAGCCGTCGCCCAGATACGCAGTATTTT.

The genes are TRBV27 and TRBJ2-3; no firm D call. Trimming removed 5 bases at V and 0 bases at J, with 18 bases between. This CDR3 has 17 residues. CDR1 and CDR2 (germline): MNHEY, SMNVEV (reference sequence). CDR3: CASSLSKHHYSTDTQYF. CDR3 bases: TGTGCCAGCAGTCTCTCAAAGCACCATTATAGCACAGATACGCAGTATTTT.

The V gene is TRBV28, the J gene TRBJ2-1, with 7 bases fitting TRBD2. Per the germline V gene, CDR1 is MDHEN and CDR2 is SYDVKM. CDR3 length: 14 residues. In DNA form, the CDR3 reads TGTGCGGGCAATAGGGCGGGGAGGGGCAATGAGCAGTTCTTC. This sequence encodes CAGNRAGRGNEQFF. The full variable domain, in which reference TRBV28 and TRBJ2-1 provide the parts outside the CDR3, is DVKVTQSSRYLVKRTGEKVFLECVQDMDHENMFWYRQDPGLGLRLIYFSYDVKMKEKGDIPEGYSVSREKKERFSLILESASTNQTSMYLCAGNRAGRGNEQFFGPGTRLTVL.

V is TRBV27 and J is TRBJ2-6; D possibly corresponds to TRBD1 (6 bases). Trimming took 8 bases from V and 0 from J, leaving 17 bases between them. This CDR3 is 17 amino acids long. Germline V gene sequence: CDR1 MNHEY, CDR2 SMNVEV (reference sequence). The CDR3 protein is CASGKRQDNSGANVLTF. The CDR3 region has the DNA TGTGCCAGCGGTAAGAGACAGGATAACTCTGGGGCCAACGTCCTGACTTTC.

This chain's CDR3 is CASSDPRQGGMSPLHF. CDR3 DNA: TGTGCCAGCAGTGACCCGCGACAGGGGGGGATGTCACCCCTCCACTTT. This rearrangement joins TRBV2 to TRBJ1-6; 9 positions match TRBD1. The V and J ends lost 3 bases and 10 bases, in that order; junction bases with no gene match: 10. In germline, CDR1 is SNHLY, CDR2 FYNNEI. CDR3 length: 16 amino acids.

The chain combines TRBV6-1 with TRBJ1-5; D gene unclear. V dropped 2 bases and J dropped 4 bases, with 6 bases sitting between them. From germline, CDR1 is MNHNS and CDR2 SASEGT. CDR3 length equals 13 residues. The DNA of the CDR3 is TGTGCCAGCAGTGAAATCGGGAATCAGCCCCAGCATTTT. Encoded protein: CASSEIGNQPQHF.